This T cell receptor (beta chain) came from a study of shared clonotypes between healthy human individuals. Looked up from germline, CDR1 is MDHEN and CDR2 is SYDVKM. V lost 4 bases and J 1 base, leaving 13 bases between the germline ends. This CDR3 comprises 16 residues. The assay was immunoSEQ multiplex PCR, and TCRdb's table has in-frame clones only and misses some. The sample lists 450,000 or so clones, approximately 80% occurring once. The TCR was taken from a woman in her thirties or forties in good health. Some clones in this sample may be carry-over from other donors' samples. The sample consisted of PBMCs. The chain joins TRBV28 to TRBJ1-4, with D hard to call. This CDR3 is CASSSLGLGTNEKLFF. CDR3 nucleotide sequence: TGTGCCAGCAGTTCCCTAGGGCTGGGAACTAATGAAAAACTGTTTTTT.